Following are 32 T cell receptor beta chains from one sample sequenced in a study of blood T cell repertoires in COVID-19. Only in-frame clones appear in the TCRdb table, and some are missing; sequencing was by immunoSEQ multiplex PCR. The table lists about 86,000 clones, 87% of them singletons. Material: peripheral blood. The receptors were gathered from a human donor in a cohort sampled during active COVID-19.

The chain employs TRBV20-1 and TRBJ2-2; perhaps TRBD2 as D (5 bases). CDR3 size: 13 residues. V was trimmed by 3 bases and J by 5 bases, leaving 10 bases between them. CDR1 and CDR2 from the germline V gene are DFQATT and SNEGSKA (reference sequence). In nucleotides, the CDR3 is TGCAGTGCTAGTAGCGTTGGGACCGGGGAGCTGTTTTTT. Protein sequence: CSASSVGTGELFF.

The chain is built from TRBV30 and TRBJ1-3; 7 bases map to TRBD1. Trimming took 0 bases from V and 2 from J; bases not matched to a gene: 10. The germline CDR1 and CDR2 sequences are GTSNPN and SVGIG (reference sequence). CDR3 length equals 17 residues. This CDR3 is CAWSVRIPGGPGNTIYF. CDR3 DNA sequence: TGTGCCTGGAGTGTACGAATCCCAGGGGGACCTGGAAACACCATATATTTT.

The chain links TRBV10-3 to TRBJ1-5, with D possibly being TRBD1 (6 bases). Trimming shortened V by 0 bases and J by 4 bases, and 7 bases separated the two germline ends. The CDR3 totals 14 residues. Germline V gives CDR1 ENHRY, CDR2 SYGVKD. CDR3: CAISESDRNQPQHF. As DNA, the CDR3 is TGTGCCATCAGTGAGTCGGACAGAAATCAGCCCCAGCATTTT.

The chain is built from TRBV19 and TRBJ2-3, with a possible D match to TRBD2 (7 bases). CDR1 LNHDA and CDR2 SQIVND come from the germline V gene (reference sequence). The V end was cut by 11 bases, the J end by 5 bases, with 11 bases between. This CDR3 has 11 amino acids. CDR3 sequence (DNA): TGTGCCGGGGGGGCAGGAGATACGCAGTATTTT. It yields the protein CAGGAGDTQYF.

This clone showed up just a few times. The V call is TRBV27, the J call TRBJ2-1; 8 bases are shared with TRBD2. Per the germline V gene, CDR1 is MNHEY and CDR2 is SMNVEV (reference sequence). This CDR3 is built from 14 residues. V shed 5 bases and J 5 bases; nucleotides not matched to a gene: 5. The CDR3 is CASSPRLANNEQFF. The CDR3 nucleotides read TGTGCCAGCAGTCCAAGACTAGCGAACAATGAGCAGTTCTTC.

This chain connects TRBV29-1 to TRBJ2-5, with D hard to call. The CDR3 length is 15 residues. Germline CDR1 SQVTM, CDR2 ANQGSEA. V lost 2 bases to trimming and J lost 5 bases, with 18 bases between them. CDR3 sequence reads: CSVETRAYVLETQYF. Here the CDR3 DNA reads TGCAGCGTTGAAACGCGCGCGTACGTCCTCGAGACCCAGTACTTC.

V and J are TRBV29-1 and TRBJ2-2, with TRBD1 as a possible D gene (6 bases). This CDR3 contains 14 residues. The V and J ends lost 6 bases and 6 bases respectively, with 17 bases between them. From germline, CDR1 is SQVTM and CDR2 ANQGSEA. This chain's CDR3 is CSVQGNGGPGELFF. The CDR3 DNA reads TGCAGCGTACAGGGAAACGGTGGCCCCGGGGAGCTGTTTTTT.

V gene TRBV28 combines with J gene TRBJ1-1; D remains unclear. The length of the CDR3 is 13 residues. V gave up 7 bases and J gave up 6 bases, with 15 bases separating them. The germline CDR1 and CDR2 sequences are MDHEN and SYDVKM. The CDR3: CASIVTANAEAFF. The CDR3 DNA reads as TGTGCCAGCATCGTTACTGCTAACGCTGAAGCTTTCTTT.

This clone was seen a few times. The rearrangement links TRBV2 to TRBJ1-1; D perhaps matches TRBD1 (5 bases). Germline lookup yields CDR1 SNHLY and CDR2 FYNNEI. V was cut by 1 base and J by 4 bases, with 10 bases left in between. This CDR3 has 14 amino acids. CDR3 DNA: TGTGCCAGCAGTGAAGGGGGCGGCGGCACTGAAGCTTTCTTT. It is translated as CASSEGGGGTEAFF.

This clone was seen a few times. The chain is built from TRBV27 and TRBJ1-5; TRBD1 matches at 7 bases. The length of the CDR3 is 12 residues. Losses at the gene ends were 6 bases for V and 9 bases for J; bases not matched to a gene: 5. Germline V CDR1 and CDR2: MNHEY, SMNVEV (reference sequence). The CDR3, as DNA: TGTGCCAGCAGCCGACAGGGAGGGCCCCAGCATTTT. Protein product: CASSRQGGPQHF.

The chain has TRBV2 and TRBJ2-2; D may be TRBD2 (5 bases). V lost 6 bases, J lost 3 bases, and 5 bases lay in between. This CDR3 is built from 12 residues. Germline CDR1 is SNHLY and CDR2 is FYNNEI. CDR3 in amino acids: CASRRDTGELFF. The CDR3 DNA is TGTGCCAGCAGGAGGGACACCGGGGAGCTGTTTTTT.

The chain carries TRBV5-1 and TRBJ2-1; TRBD1 matches at 8 bases. The V and J ends lost 1 base and 4 bases, in that order; junction bases with no gene match: 7. CDR1 SGHRS and CDR2 YFSETQ come from the germline V gene. CDR3 size: 16 residues. CDR3 sequence reads: CASSLSSGQVYNEQFF. In DNA, the CDR3 is TGCGCCAGCAGCTTGTCATCGGGACAGGTTTACAATGAGCAGTTCTTC. Based on the CDR3 plus reference TRBV5-1 and TRBJ2-1, the full variable domain is KAGVTQTPRYLIKTRGQQVTLSCSPISGHRSVSWYQQTPGQGLQFLFEYFSETQRNKGNFPGRFSGRQFSNSRSEMNVSTLELGDSALYLCASSLSSGQVYNEQFFGPGTRLTVL.

The chain has TRBV4-2 and TRBJ2-1; 7 bases are shared with TRBD2. Germline CDR1 is LGHNA and CDR2 is YNFKEQ. The CDR3 runs 15 residues. Trimming at V came to 1 base and at J to 7 bases, leaving 7 bases not matched to a gene. This CDR3 is CASSQAGGLENEQFF. DNA of the CDR3: TGTGCCAGCAGCCAAGCGGGAGGACTAGAAAATGAGCAGTTCTTC.

The CDR3 DNA reads TGTGCCAGCAGTAAACTCCTACAAGAGACCCAGTACTTC. Protein: CASSKLLQETQYF. The chain carries TRBV27 and TRBJ2-5; D remains unclear. Trimming cost V 5 bases and J 2 bases, with 9 bases left between them. The CDR3 runs 13 residues. Germline lookup yields CDR1 MNHEY and CDR2 SMNVEV (reference sequence).

This clone was picked up one time. The gene calls are TRBV18 and TRBJ1-1; tentative D call: TRBD1 (5 bases). The CDR3 runs 21 residues. In germline, CDR1 is KGHSH, CDR2 LQKENI. V lost 0 bases and J lost 6, with 32 bases in between. This CDR3 is CASSPPGGSFGPGSGRPEAFF. Written as DNA, the CDR3 is TGTGCCAGCTCACCACCGGGTGGATCTTTCGGTCCAGGGTCTGGAAGGCCTGAAGCTTTCTTT.

There are many counts of this clone. This chain connects TRBV11-1 to TRBJ2-7; D gene uncertain. The CDR3 spans 12 residues. Germline assignment: CDR1 SGHAT and CDR2 FQDESV (reference sequence). V was shortened by 3 bases and J by 1 base, with 4 bases between the two germline ends. The CDR3 is CASSLASYEQYF. The CDR3 coding sequence is TGTGCCAGCAGCTTGGCATCCTACGAGCAGTACTTC.

V is TRBV28 and J is TRBJ1-1, with D possibly being TRBD1 (5 bases). Per germline, CDR1 MDHEN and CDR2 SYDVKM. The CDR3 contains 17 residues. Trimming left V 2 bases short and J 4 bases short, with 20 bases between. Here the CDR3 DNA reads TGTGCCAGCAGTTTAAATCCCCGGGGGAGGGATACCACTGAAGCTTTCTTT. Encoded protein: CASSLNPRGRDTTEAFF.

This clone is termed medium-sized (0.01 to 0.1%). The chain joins TRBV4-1 to TRBJ2-7; tentative D call: TRBD2 (6 bases). Germline V gene sequence: CDR1 MGHRA, CDR2 YSYEKL. The CDR3 extends over 14 amino acids. Trimming took 6 bases from V and 3 from J, leaving 15 bases between them. The CDR3 nucleotides are TGCGCCAGCAGTCAGACTAGTACTTTCTACGAGCAGTACTTC. Translating gives CASSQTSTFYEQYF.

The chain carries TRBV21-1 and TRBJ2-1; TRBD1 reflects the table's D call only, with no check against the DNA. TRBV21-1 is flagged as a pseudogene. The CDR3 consists of 16 residues. The CDR3 DNA reads as TGTGCCAGCAGCAAAGAGGGACCGGACAGATACAATGAGCAGTTCTTC. Translation gives CASSKEGPDRYNEQFF.

This clone was seen more than once but under ten times. Other DNA sequences of this sample code for an identical CDR3. The chain is built from TRBV11-2 and TRBJ1-5; D may be TRBD1 (5 bases). The germline V and J ends were trimmed by 0 bases and 5 bases, with 8 bases remaining between them. Germline V lookup: CDR1 SGHAT, CDR2 FQNNGV. CDR3 length: 14 amino acids. The CDR3 nucleotides read TGTGCCAGCAGCTTAGATGGGGGGGATCAGCCCCAGCATTTT. Its translation is CASSLDGGDQPQHF.

This clone was observed a single time. This chain uses TRBV2 with TRBJ1-1; D remains unclear. The V and J ends lost 6 bases and 7 bases respectively, with 12 bases between them. Per the germline V gene, CDR1 is SNHLY and CDR2 is FYNNEI. CDR3 length: 12 amino acids. The CDR3 sequence is CASSHGPFEAFF. DNA for the CDR3: TGTGCCAGCAGCCATGGGCCGTTTGAAGCTTTCTTT.

The chain carries TRBV28 and TRBJ2-7; 8 bases agree with TRBD2. V trimming: 5 bases; J trimming: 0 bases; junction bases outside the gene matches: 9. Per germline, CDR1 MDHEN and CDR2 SYDVKM. The CDR3 loop spans 16 amino acids. CDR3 in amino acids: CASSPGGRGASYEQYF. CDR3 nucleotides: TGTGCCAGCAGTCCCGGGGGGCGGGGGGCCTCCTACGAGCAGTACTTC.

The V and J genes are TRBV11-2 and TRBJ2-5, with TRBD2 identical over 13 bases. This CDR3 contains 15 residues. The germline gives CDR1 SGHAT, CDR2 FQNNGV. With 1 base clipped from V and 4 bases from J, the junction kept 0 bases outside the gene matches. CDR3: CASSLGTSGRETQYF. DNA of the CDR3: TGTGCCAGCAGCTTAGGGACTAGCGGGAGAGAGACCCAGTACTTC.

The chain is built from TRBV28 and TRBJ1-2; D uncertain. The V and J ends lost 9 bases and 3 bases respectively, with 14 bases between them. Per germline, CDR1 MDHEN and CDR2 SYDVKM. The CDR3 covers 13 residues. DNA of the CDR3: TGTGCCAGTCGGGTCGGAGCGGACTATGGCTACACCTTC. Residues: CASRVGADYGYTF.

This clone turned up a few times. The chain joins TRBV28 to TRBJ1-5; unclear D gene. V lost 6 bases and J lost 1, with 7 bases in between. CDR1 is MDHEN, CDR2 SYDVKM, per germline. CDR3 length: 13 amino acids. CDR3 DNA: TGTGCCAGCAGGGCCCCCAGCAATCAGCCCCAGCATTTT. Translated: CASRAPSNQPQHF.

The chain employs TRBV28 and TRBJ1-1; 8 bases line up with TRBD1. The V gene's germline CDR1 is MDHEN and CDR2 SYDVKM. This CDR3 has 12 residues. The junction had 4 bases not matched to a gene; V was cut back by 3 bases and J by 10 bases. The CDR3 DNA sequence: TGTGCCAGCAGTTTCTTCAGGGGGCGAGCTTTCTTT. As protein: CASSFFRGRAFF.

J is TRBJ2-1 and V is TRBV3-1 (or the pseudogene TRBV3-2); tentative D call: TRBD2 (6 bases). Trimming took off 3 bases at V and 1 base at J, with 10 bases between the two ends. Per the germline V gene, CDR1 is LGHDT and CDR2 is YNNKEL (reference sequence). The CDR3 spans 15 residues. CDR3 amino acids: CASSQGLPSYNEQFF. The CDR3 coding sequence is TGTGCCAGCAGCCAGGGACTTCCATCCTACAATGAGCAGTTCTTC.

Only one count was recorded for this clone. The chain recombines TRBV5-1 with TRBJ2-1; the match to TRBD2 covers 10 bases. Germline CDR1 reads SGHRS; CDR2 reads YFSETQ. This CDR3 is 16 amino acids long. V lost 4 bases and J lost 7; bases outside the gene matches: 11. In nucleotides, the CDR3 is TGCGCCAGCAGCCCTTCCAGCGGGAGGGCCTCGAATGAGCAGTTCTTC. Its translation is CASSPSSGRASNEQFF.

This clone was counted once. The genes are TRBV11-2 and TRBJ2-1; 14 bases match TRBD2. V gave up 0 bases and J gave up 9 bases; unmatched junction bases: 4. This CDR3 contains 16 residues. Looked up from germline, CDR1 is SGHAT and CDR2 is FQNNGV. CDR3 in amino acids: CASSLDGTSGRFEQFF. The CDR3 bases are TGTGCCAGCAGCTTAGATGGGACTAGCGGGAGATTTGAGCAGTTCTTC.

The chain joins TRBV18 to TRBJ1-1; 7 bases are a match to TRBD1. The V segment lost 6 bases and the J segment 6 bases; nucleotides outside the gene matches: 4. The V gene's germline CDR1 is KGHSH and CDR2 LQKENI. This CDR3 has 12 amino acids. The chain's CDR3 is CASSRQGSEAFF. DNA of the CDR3: TGTGCCAGCTCTCGACAGGGATCTGAAGCTTTCTTT. The whole variable domain, remainder taken from reference TRBV18 and TRBJ1-1, is NAGVMQNPRHLVRRRGQEARLRCSPMKGHSHVYWYRQLPEEGLKFMVYLQKENIIDESGMPKERFSAEFPKEGPSILRIQQVVRGDSAAYFCASSRQGSEAFFGQGTRLTVV.

The chain is built from TRBV28 and TRBJ2-4; 13 nucleotides match TRBD2. J was trimmed by 0 bases and V by 7 bases; bases with no gene match: 15. Germline lookup yields CDR1 MDHEN and CDR2 SYDVKM. The CDR3 runs to 20 residues. The CDR3 nucleotides are TGTGCCAGCAAAAGTCATCCCGGGACTAGCGGGGCCCTAGCCAAAAACATTCAGTACTTC. The encoded protein is CASKSHPGTSGALAKNIQYF.

The chain combines TRBV6-1 with TRBJ1-5, with TRBD1 matching over 7 bases. The CDR3 extends over 16 amino acids. CDR1 and CDR2 (germline): MNHNS, SASEGT. The ends lost 2 bases at V and 4 bases at J; junction bases unmatched: 8. CDR3 sequence (DNA): TGTGCCAGCAGTGAAATGCCGGCAGGGGGAAATCAGCCCCAGCATTTT. Amino acid sequence: CASSEMPAGGNQPQHF.